This TCR beta chain is drawn from a study of T-cell reconstitution after alpha-beta-depleted transplantation in children. During its preparation, the TCRbeta library received unique molecular identifiers. Each CDR3 protein gets one entry after TCRdb re-called the PCR reads with MiXCR. This table holds over 300,000 distinct CDR3 sequences, about a tenth found once. Points on this clonotype: Just one base apart from a much larger clone, this may be a read error.

The sequencing here drew on PBMCs from the stem cell graft donor, taken from the stem cell graft. The sequence derives from a human donor who donated a stem cell graft to a child with acute lymphoblastic leukemia.

The CDR3 region is CSARTNRGTKNTEAFF. CDR3 nucleotides: TGCAGTGCTAGAACAAATCGGGGGACAAAGAACACTGAAGCTTTCTTT. V is TRBV20-1 and J is TRBJ1-1, with a weak D call TRBD1 (6 bases). CDR3 length: 16 residues. CDR1 DFQATT and CDR2 SNEGSKA come from the germline V gene (reference sequence). V lost 2 bases to trimming and J lost 1 base, with 17 bases between them.